Below, 24 T cell receptor beta chains from the same sample are listed, as sequenced in a study of cytomegalovirus exposure and HLA in healthy donors. In the PCR, 60 Vbeta and 13 Jbeta primers were used. The table came from immunoSEQ multiplex PCR; TCRdb's copy has only in-frame clones and leaves some out. The profile shows 83,000 or so clones, more than 75% of them singletons. Source material: PBMCs. These receptors all stem from a woman aged 40 to 50 in good health and CMV-seropositive.

V and J are TRBV6-5 and TRBJ1-5; tentatively, D is TRBD1 (6 bases). The germline V gene has CDR1 MNHEY and CDR2 SVGAGI. The CDR3 runs 15 residues. Trimming shortened V by 6 bases and J by 1 base, and 13 bases separated the two germline ends. The CDR3 DNA follows: TGTGCCAGCAGAAAACAGGGTGGGAGCAATCAGCCCCAGCATTTT. Translating it yields CASRKQGGSNQPQHF.

This clone was counted a single time. This chain links TRBV7-2 with TRBJ1-1; tentatively, D is TRBD1 (5 bases). Trimming removed 0 bases from V and 2 bases from J, with 7 bases in between. The germline V gene encodes CDR1 SGHTA and CDR2 FQGNSA. The CDR3 has 14 amino acids. The CDR3 protein is CASSLATANTEAFF. The CDR3 coding sequence is TGTGCCAGCAGCTTAGCGACAGCAAACACTGAAGCTTTCTTT.

The V gene is TRBV29-1, the J gene TRBJ1-1; possibly TRBD1 for D (6 bases). This CDR3 spans 12 amino acids. The germline V gene has CDR1 SQVTM and CDR2 ANQGSEA. V was shortened by 7 bases and J by 1 base, with 10 bases between the two germline ends. Here the CDR3 DNA reads TGCAGCGCACACAGGGCGAACACTGAAGCTTTCTTT. Its translation is CSAHRANTEAFF.

The rearrangement links TRBV30 to TRBJ1-2; tentatively, D is TRBD1 (6 bases). Per germline, CDR1 GTSNPN and CDR2 SVGIG (reference sequence). CDR3 length: 13 residues. Deletions cut 2 bases from V and 2 bases from J, with 9 bases between. The CDR3 protein is CAWSRDINYGYTF. CDR3 sequence (DNA): TGTGCCTGGAGTCGGGACATCAACTATGGCTACACCTTC.

This clone has just a few counts. The CDR3 loop is CASSLVPPSSRHEQFF. For the CDR3, the DNA is TGTGCCAGCAGCTTAGTACCCCCTAGTTCGAGACATGAGCAGTTCTTC. This chain links TRBV7-9 with TRBJ2-1; D gene ambiguous. The CDR3 is 16 residues long. With 1 base removed from V and 8 bases from J, the gap between germline ends came to 18 bases. From germline, CDR1 is SEHNR and CDR2 FQNEAQ (reference sequence).

The V and J genes are TRBV9 and TRBJ1-2; D call uncertain. The CDR3 consists of 13 residues. Trimming shortened V by 0 bases and J by 5 bases, and 8 bases separated the two germline ends. Per the germline V gene, CDR1 is SGDLS and CDR2 is YYNGEE. The CDR3 sequence: CASSVDPEYGYTF. Here the CDR3 DNA reads TGTGCCAGCAGCGTAGATCCTGAGTATGGCTACACCTTC.

The J gene is TRBJ2-4, the V gene TRBV4-2, with 8 bases identical to TRBD2. This CDR3 comprises 18 residues. The V and J ends lost 1 base and 0 bases, in that order; junction bases with no gene match: 8. Per germline, CDR1 LGHNA and CDR2 YNFKEQ. The CDR3, as DNA: TGTGCCAGCAGCCAAGGAGCGGGGGCCAGACTAGCCAAAAACATTCAGTACTTC. Amino acid sequence: CASSQGAGARLAKNIQYF.

The CDR3 sequence: CASSPNRGSGYGYTF. The CDR3 DNA reads as TGTGCCAGCAGCCCGAACAGGGGAAGTGGCTATGGCTACACCTTC. This chain links TRBV7-9 with TRBJ1-2; the match to TRBD1 covers 7 bases. Germline CDR1 SEHNR, CDR2 FQNEAQ (reference sequence). This CDR3 spans 15 amino acids. V lost 5 bases to trimming and J lost 4 bases; unmatched junction nucleotides: 10.

J is TRBJ2-5 and V is TRBV7-6; 10 bases fit TRBD1. The V segment lost 10 bases and the J segment 3 bases; nucleotides outside the gene matches: 11. Germline-derived CDR1 and CDR2 are SGHVS and FNYEAQ. The CDR3 totals 15 residues. This chain's CDR3 is CANPVDRGPKETQYF. The DNA of the CDR3 is TGTGCCAACCCGGTAGACAGGGGGCCTAAAGAGACCCAGTACTTC. The full variable domain, with the rest looked up from reference TRBV7-6 and TRBJ2-5, is GAGVSQSPRYKVTKRGQDVALRCDPISGHVSLYWYRQALGQGPEFLTYFNYEAQQDKSGLPNDRFSAERPEGSISTLTIQRTEQRDSAMYRCANPVDRGPKETQYFGPGTRLLVL.

CDR3 region: CAWSVDDRGTGELFF. The CDR3 coding sequence is TGTGCCTGGAGTGTCGATGATCGGGGCACCGGGGAGCTGTTTTTT. The chain joins TRBV30 to TRBJ2-2, with D perhaps TRBD2 (5 bases). The CDR3 runs to 15 residues. Germline V gene data show CDR1 as GTSNPN and CDR2 as SVGIG (reference sequence). The V end was cut by 0 bases, the J end by 4 bases, with 12 bases between.

In DNA, the CDR3 is TGTGCCAGCAGAGAACGGGGATACGAGCAGTACTTC. It codes for CASRERGYEQYF. This chain joins TRBV28 and TRBJ2-7; the D gene is possibly TRBD2 (5 bases). The CDR3 loop spans 12 amino acids. The V gene's germline CDR1 is MDHEN and CDR2 SYDVKM. V was shortened by 6 bases and J by 4 bases, with 10 bases between the two germline ends.

The genes are TRBV6-5 and TRBJ1-2; 12 bases agree with TRBD1. Germline V gives CDR1 MNHEY, CDR2 SVGAGI. The CDR3 runs 16 residues. Trimming at V came to 0 bases and at J to 8 bases, leaving 7 bases not matched to a gene. CDR3 residues: CASSYSLGTGGEGYTF. CDR3 coding DNA: TGTGCCAGCAGTTACTCACTCGGGACAGGGGGCGAGGGCTACACCTTC.

By share of the sample, this clone is medium-sized. V gene TRBV28 combines with J gene TRBJ2-3; weak D call: TRBD1 (6 bases). CDR3 length: 12 amino acids. Germline V CDR1 and CDR2: MDHEN, SYDVKM. The V end was cut by 9 bases, the J end by 2 bases, with 9 bases between. The CDR3: CASRDNTDTQYF. As DNA, the CDR3 is TGTGCCAGTAGGGACAACACAGATACGCAGTATTTT.

The chain couples TRBV6-5 to TRBJ1-2; maybe TRBD1 (5 bases). The CDR3 runs 12 residues. Trimming stripped 5 bases from V and 2 bases from J, with 6 bases between. The germline gives CDR1 MNHEY, CDR2 SVGAGI. The CDR3 DNA sequence: TGTGCCAGCAGTACAGGAAACTATGGCTACACCTTC. This translates into CASSTGNYGYTF.

This clone was counted only a few times. J is TRBJ2-1 and V is TRBV19, with 7 nucleotides matching TRBD1. Germline CDR1 and CDR2: LNHDA and SQIVND (reference sequence). V shed 2 bases and J 5 bases; nucleotides not matched to a gene: 3. This CDR3 has 14 residues. The CDR3 loop is CASSIWGQHNEQFF. The CDR3, as DNA: TGTGCCAGTAGTATATGGGGACAGCACAATGAGCAGTTCTTC.

In this sample, this clone turned up a few times. The rearrangement links TRBV7-3 to TRBJ1-4, with a tentative D call TRBD1 (5 bases). Trimming pared 1 base from V and 8 bases from J, leaving 8 bases between. The CDR3 is 13 amino acids. Germline CDR1 and CDR2: SGHTA and FQGTGA. The CDR3 spells CASSLNTGEKLFF. CDR3 nucleotide sequence: TGTGCCAGCAGCTTAAATACAGGCGAAAAACTGTTTTTT.

The rearrangement links TRBV5-1 to TRBJ1-3, with 9 bases lining up with TRBD1. The CDR3 consists of 16 residues. J gave up 0 bases and V 4 bases, and 5 bases lay outside the gene matches. CDR1 and CDR2 (germline): SGHRS, YFSETQ. The CDR3 protein is CASSRTGEISGNTIYF. CDR3 coding DNA: TGCGCCAGCAGCAGGACAGGGGAGATCTCTGGAAACACCATATATTTT.

The chain combines TRBV30 with TRBJ1-1; D possibly corresponds to TRBD1 (5 bases). This CDR3 has 11 amino acids. Looked up from germline, CDR1 is GTSNPN and CDR2 is SVGIG (reference sequence). Trimming shortened V by 7 bases and J by 3 bases, and 9 bases separated the two germline ends. CDR3 coding DNA: TGTGCCTTGGGGGGGGACACTGAAGCTTTCTTT. Amino acids: CALGGDTEAFF.

The chain recombines TRBV6-5 with TRBJ1-2; D is possibly TRBD1 (5 bases). The V gene's germline CDR1 is MNHEY and CDR2 SVGAGI. The V and J ends lost 2 bases and 2 bases respectively, with 9 bases between them. The CDR3 is 14 residues long. This CDR3 is CASSYLGPNYGYTF. The CDR3, as DNA: TGTGCCAGCAGTTACCTGGGGCCGAACTATGGCTACACCTTC.

This clone is a singleton in its sample. The rearrangement joins TRBV27 to TRBJ1-5, with TRBD1 matching over 10 bases. The CDR3 runs to 19 residues. CDR1 is MNHEY and CDR2 is SMNVEV in the germline V gene (reference sequence). V lost 0 bases and J lost 1; bases outside the gene matches: 9. DNA for the CDR3: TGTGCCAGCAGTTTATCACCGGGACAGGGGAGTGGGAGCAATCAGCCCCAGCATTTT. Its protein is CASSLSPGQGSGSNQPQHF.

The V and J genes are TRBV4-3 and TRBJ1-5; no firm D call. Trimming took off 3 bases at V and 4 bases at J, with 16 bases between the two ends. The CDR3 length is 16 residues. Per the germline V gene, CDR1 is LGHNA and CDR2 is YSLEER. The CDR3: CASSHDLRGGNQPQHF. The DNA for the CDR3 is TGCGCCAGCAGCCACGACCTCCGGGGAGGGAATCAGCCCCAGCATTTT.

The chain carries TRBV30 and TRBJ1-1; no reliable D call. Trimming shortened V by 0 bases and J by 11 bases, and 16 bases separated the two germline ends. CDR1 and CDR2 (germline): GTSNPN, SVGIG (reference sequence). The CDR3 contains 13 residues. CDR3 amino acids: CAWSVQSVKRAFF. The CDR3 DNA follows: TGTGCCTGGAGTGTACAGTCTGTTAAAAGGGCTTTCTTT.

The J gene is TRBJ2-7, the V gene TRBV13; weak D call: TRBD1 (6 bases). This CDR3 comprises 15 residues. The germline V gene has CDR1 PRHDT and CDR2 FYEKMQ (reference sequence). V lost 3 bases to trimming and J lost 1 base, with 13 bases between them. CDR3 bases: TGTGCCAGCAGCTTTAAGGACAGTGTTTCCTACGAGCAGTACTTC. It yields the protein CASSFKDSVSYEQYF.

The rearrangement joins TRBV5-1 to TRBJ1-1; perhaps TRBD1 as D (5 bases). The CDR3 runs to 16 residues. Germline assignment: CDR1 SGHRS and CDR2 YFSETQ. V was trimmed by 4 bases and J by 1 base, leaving 17 bases between them. CDR3 DNA sequence: TGCGCCAGCAGCGTGGGCCCCAGGGTGGGGAACACTGAAGCTTTCTTT. This codes for CASSVGPRVGNTEAFF.